The 20 T cell receptor beta chains reported below all come from one sample, sequenced in a study of Tregs in tolerant kidney transplant recipients. The assay was immunoSEQ multiplex PCR, and TCRdb's table has in-frame clones only and misses some. The sample shows around 78,000 clones, approximately 89% of them seen only once. Source: Tregs from blood, taken before the transplant. Receptors were obtained from a human donor who received a combined kidney and bone marrow transplant.

This clone has only one observation. J is TRBJ1-4 and V is TRBV7-2; unclear D gene. Germline CDR1 and CDR2: SGHTA and FQGNSA. This CDR3 comprises 14 residues. Trimming removed 7 bases at V and 7 bases at J, with 16 bases between. CDR3 bases: TGTGCCAGCATGTTGCGGCCGGGTGGTGAAAAACTGTTTTTT. Translating it yields CASMLRPGGEKLFF.

In DNA, the CDR3 is TGTGCCAGCAGTTACAGGGGTAAGCAGTTCTTC. It translates to CASSYRGKQFF. The chain couples TRBV6-5 to TRBJ2-1; a weak D match, TRBD1 (5 bases). V lost 2 bases to trimming and J lost 11 bases, with 7 bases between them. The V gene's germline CDR1 is MNHEY and CDR2 SVGAGI. This CDR3 is built from 11 residues.

The chain recombines TRBV6-5 with TRBJ2-3, with a tentative D call TRBD2 (7 bases). Germline V gene data show CDR1 as MNHEY and CDR2 as SVGAGI. The CDR3 covers 16 residues. The V end was cut by 0 bases, the J end by 4 bases, with 14 bases between. CDR3 nucleotide sequence: TGTGCCAGCAGTTACTCGGGGGCGGGAGATCCAGATACGCAGTATTTT. Its translation: CASSYSGAGDPDTQYF.

This chain connects TRBV5-1 to TRBJ2-1, with 12 bases matching TRBD2. Germline V gene data show CDR1 as SGHRS and CDR2 as YFSETQ. V was clipped by 3 bases and J by 0 bases; unmatched bases: 13. There are 20 residues in the CDR3. The DNA for the CDR3 is TGCGCCAGCAGCTCACGGACTAGCGGGGCCTATGGGGCCTCCTACAATGAGCAGTTCTTC. Its translation: CASSSRTSGAYGASYNEQFF.

The genes are TRBV11-2 and TRBJ1-2, with D uncertain. The CDR3 runs 15 residues. The V gene's germline CDR1 is SGHAT and CDR2 FQNNGV. The ends were cut back, 5 bases at V and 0 bases at J, with 13 bases in the middle. The CDR3 protein is CASSPIRGANYGYTF. Written as DNA, the CDR3 is TGTGCCAGCAGCCCAATTCGAGGAGCTAACTATGGCTACACCTTC.

This clone has just one count. The chain is built from TRBV5-6 and TRBJ1-1, with TRBD1 as a possible D gene (5 bases). Germline V gene data show CDR1 as SGHDT and CDR2 as YYEEEE. Between the trimmed V and J ends, which lost 4 bases and 1 base, there was a span of 14 bases. There are 15 residues in the CDR3. CDR3 nucleotides: TGTGCCAGCAGCCAGAGAGACAGCAAGAACACTGAAGCTTTCTTT. This encodes CASSQRDSKNTEAFF.

This clone was detected once. This chain uses TRBV28 with TRBJ2-2; TRBD1 matches at 7 bases. Germline V CDR1 and CDR2: MDHEN, SYDVKM. CDR3 length: 15 residues. The V gene end was trimmed by 5 bases and the J gene end by 5 bases; junction bases not matched to a gene: 8. The CDR3 spells CASSGTAHVTGELFF. The DNA of the CDR3 is TGTGCCAGCAGTGGGACAGCCCATGTAACCGGGGAGCTGTTTTTT.

This chain uses TRBV27 with TRBJ2-1, with TRBD1 matching 9 bases. The CDR3 runs 15 residues. V trimming: 6 bases; J trimming: 4 bases; junction bases outside the gene matches: 7. CDR1 is MNHEY, CDR2 SMNVEV, per germline (reference sequence). CDR3 sequence: CASRSPGQGYNEQFF. CDR3 coding DNA: TGTGCCAGCAGATCGCCGGGACAGGGTTACAATGAGCAGTTCTTC.

The chain has TRBV9 and TRBJ2-5; the D gene could be TRBD1 or TRBD2 (5 bases each). The germline V gene encodes CDR1 SGDLS and CDR2 YYNGEE. V gave up 4 bases and J gave up 2 bases, with 12 bases separating them. There are 14 residues in the CDR3. The DNA of the CDR3 is TGTGCCAGCAGCACACGGGACGAACAAGAGACCCAGTACTTC. The encoded protein is CASSTRDEQETQYF.

This sequence joins TRBV28 and TRBJ1-1, with TRBD1 identical over 9 bases. V was pared by 2 bases and J by 5 bases, with 12 bases of the junction left unmatched. The CDR3 spans 17 residues. Germline V CDR1 and CDR2: MDHEN, SYDVKM. CDR3 coding DNA: TGTGCCAGCAGTTTAGCCGGACAGGGGTTGAGGGTAACTGAAGCTTTCTTT. Encoded protein: CASSLAGQGLRVTEAFF.

V gene TRBV28 combines with J gene TRBJ1-4; D is uncertain. The CDR3 runs to 14 residues. The V end lost 2 bases, the J end lost 2 bases, and 6 bases lay between the germline ends. Per the germline V gene, CDR1 is MDHEN and CDR2 is SYDVKM. The CDR3: CASSLTGTNEKLFF. DNA for the CDR3: TGTGCCAGCAGTTTAACGGGTACTAATGAAAAACTGTTTTTT.

About this clone: One end of the junction varies from germline; a read error may be responsible. J is TRBJ2-1 and V is TRBV7-7; 7 nucleotides match TRBD2. This CDR3 comprises 15 residues. Germline CDR1 SSHAT, CDR2 FNYEAQ (reference sequence). CDR3 DNA sequence: TGTGCTAGCAGCCCCAGCGGGACCTCCTACAATGAGCAGTTCTTC. It yields the protein CASSPSGTSYNEQFF.

This chain links TRBV2 with TRBJ1-1, with D uncertain. CDR1 and CDR2 (germline): SNHLY, FYNNEI. Trimming removed 0 bases at V and 7 bases at J, with 3 bases between. The CDR3 extends over 11 amino acids. This CDR3 is CASSEAVEAFF. DNA of the CDR3: TGTGCCAGCAGTGAAGCGGTTGAAGCTTTCTTT.

The V gene is TRBV7-3, the J gene TRBJ1-3; 10 bases are shared with TRBD1. Per the germline V gene, CDR1 is SGHTA and CDR2 is FQGTGA. This CDR3 is built from 16 residues. The trim removed 4 bases at V and 2 bases at J, leaving 5 bases unmatched. The CDR3 nucleotides are TGTGCCAGCAGCTCCGGCGGGACAGGGGCTGGAAACACCATATATTTT. This gives the protein CASSSGGTGAGNTIYF.

This clone appeared a single time. This chain connects TRBV5-1 to TRBJ2-5; D is possibly TRBD1 or TRBD2 (6 bases each). There are 16 residues in the CDR3. The germline V gene encodes CDR1 SGHRS and CDR2 YFSETQ. Between the trimmed V and J ends, which lost 5 bases and 1 base, there was a span of 18 bases. The CDR3 reads CASRLGGSPGQETQYF. The CDR3 DNA is TGCGCCAGCAGGCTCGGGGGCAGCCCCGGCCAAGAGACCCAGTACTTC.

This clone was detected once. The chain recombines TRBV7-8 with TRBJ2-2; D not certain. Trimming took 2 bases from V and 5 from J, leaving 21 bases between them. This CDR3 spans 18 amino acids. Germline-derived CDR1 and CDR2 are SGHVS and FQNEAQ. The CDR3 here is CASSLLQSGTHGTGELFF. CDR3 DNA: TGTGCCAGCAGCTTACTGCAGTCGGGCACACATGGGACCGGGGAGCTGTTTTTT. Using reference TRBV7-8 and TRBJ2-2 for the parts outside the CDR3, the full variable domain is GAGVSQSPRYKVAKRGQDVALRCDPISGHVSLFWYQQALGQGPEFLTYFQNEAQLDKSGLPSDRFFAERPEGSVSTLKIQRTQQEDSAVYLCASSLLQSGTHGTGELFFGEGSRLTVL.

This clone was detected once. The chain has TRBV6-5 and TRBJ2-1; D is possibly TRBD2 (6 bases). Germline V gene lookup returns CDR1 MNHEY and CDR2 SVGAGI. The CDR3 has 15 amino acids. V gave up 5 bases and J gave up 3 bases, with 14 bases separating them. CDR3: CASSPRAGSYNEQFF. In DNA form, the CDR3 reads TGTGCCAGCAGTCCTCGAGCGGGTAGCTACAATGAGCAGTTCTTC.

The rearrangement links TRBV19 to TRBJ2-1, with 14 positions matching TRBD2. Trimming removed 3 bases from V and 7 bases from J; junction bases left unmatched: 5. The length of the CDR3 is 16 residues. Germline-derived CDR1 and CDR2 are LNHDA and SQIVND (reference sequence). The CDR3 DNA is TGTGCCAGTAGTATGGAGGGACTAGCGGGAGAGAATGAGCAGTTCTTC. It yields the protein CASSMEGLAGENEQFF.

This clone has only a few counts. This chain connects TRBV19 to TRBJ2-7; D gene unclear. The germline V and J ends were trimmed by 6 bases and 7 bases, with 10 bases remaining between them. This CDR3 spans 11 amino acids. Germline V CDR1 and CDR2: LNHDA, SQIVND (reference sequence). DNA of the CDR3: TGTGCCAGTAGAGCCGCTCGTGAGCAGTACTTC. Amino acids: CASRAAREQYF.

This clone was detected only once. The chain has TRBV28 and TRBJ2-7; a weak D match, TRBD2 (7 bases). Germline V gene lookup returns CDR1 MDHEN and CDR2 SYDVKM. Deletions cut 3 bases from V and 2 bases from J, with 17 bases between. The CDR3 has 16 residues. CDR3 DNA: TGTGCCAGCAGTTTTATCGGGGGGCCGAAGCCCTACGAGCAGTACTTC. This codes for CASSFIGGPKPYEQYF.